The 23 T cell receptor beta chains presented below share a single source sample, sequenced in a study of Ad26.COV2.S vaccination and SARS-CoV-2 variants. Assay used: immunoSEQ multiplex PCR; TCRdb lists only in-frame clones, some missing. The repertoire holds 300,000 to 450,000 clones, with about 91% as singletons. This specimen consisted of peripheral blood, obtained after recovery from COVID-19. The receptor set was obtained from a human donor who had recovered from COVID-19.

This chain links TRBV7-6 with TRBJ1-1; D is possibly TRBD1 (6 bases). Germline loops: CDR1 SGHVS, CDR2 FNYEAQ. This CDR3 comprises 16 residues. The germline V and J ends were trimmed by 5 bases and 4 bases, with 20 bases remaining between them. CDR3 DNA sequence: TGTGCCAGCAGCCCTAGCAGGGGCGGTGGTAGCACTGAAGCTTTCTTT. This gives the protein CASSPSRGGGSTEAFF.

The CDR3 loop is CASSNDDRAGGDTQYF. The CDR3 DNA is TGTGCCAGTAGTAATGACGACAGGGCCGGTGGGGATACGCAGTATTTT. The chain combines TRBV19 with TRBJ2-3; 7 nucleotides line up with TRBD1. The germline gives CDR1 LNHDA, CDR2 SQIVND (reference sequence). The CDR3 runs to 16 residues. J gave up 6 bases and V 4 bases, and 13 bases lay outside the gene matches.

The chain couples TRBV19 to TRBJ1-3; the D gene is possibly TRBD1 (5 bases). Trimming took off 6 bases at V and 2 bases at J, with 11 bases between the two ends. The length of the CDR3 is 14 residues. The germline CDR1 and CDR2 sequences are LNHDA and SQIVND (reference sequence). This CDR3 reads CASSQTVTGNTIYF. The CDR3 nucleotides are TGTGCCAGTAGCCAGACAGTAACTGGAAACACCATATATTTT.

This clone was detected once. The chain links TRBV23-1 to TRBJ2-1, with 12 bases that match TRBD2. TRBV23-1 is placed among ORFs of uncertain function. CDR3 length: 16 residues. V dropped 7 bases and J dropped 8; count of bases not matched to a gene: 12. Here the CDR3 reads CASTQRLAGDVDEQFF. The CDR3 nucleotides are TGCGCCAGCACTCAGCGACTAGCGGGGGATGTTGATGAGCAGTTCTTC.

The chain is built from TRBV19 and TRBJ1-3; 7 nucleotides align to TRBD1. V trimming: 6 bases; J trimming: 5 bases; junction bases outside the gene matches: 13. Germline V gene data show CDR1 as LNHDA and CDR2 as SQIVND (reference sequence). The CDR3 extends over 16 amino acids. In DNA form, the CDR3 reads TGTGCCAGTAGGACCACAGGGGACCAACTCCGAAACACCATATATTTT. It encodes CASRTTGDQLRNTIYF. The full variable domain, with the rest looked up from reference TRBV19 and TRBJ1-3, is DGGITQSPKYLFRKEGQNVTLSCEQNLNHDAMYWYRQDPGQGLRLIYYSQIVNDFQKGDIAEGYSVSREKKESFPLTVTSAQKNPTAFYLCASRTTGDQLRNTIYFGEGSWLTVV.

The chain is built from TRBV3-1 (or the pseudogene TRBV3-2) and TRBJ1-4; weak D call: TRBD1 (6 bases). CDR3 length: 10 amino acids. Looked up from germline, CDR1 is LGHDT and CDR2 is YNNKEL (reference sequence). Trimming took 11 bases from V and 8 from J, leaving 9 bases between them. The CDR3 sequence is CASQGEKLFF. The CDR3 nucleotides are TGTGCCTCCCAGGGGGAAAAACTGTTTTTT.

This chain links TRBV2 with TRBJ1-2, with TRBD1 as a possible D gene (5 bases). CDR1 and CDR2 (germline): SNHLY, FYNNEI. The CDR3 consists of 14 residues. Trimming cost V 6 bases and J 0 bases, with 11 bases left between them. CDR3 amino acids: CASSLDTTNYGYTF. The CDR3 region has the DNA TGTGCCAGCAGCTTGGACACAACTAACTATGGCTACACCTTC. The full variable domain, completed using reference TRBV2 and TRBJ1-2, is EPEVTQTPSHQVTQMGQEVILRCVPISNHLYFYWYRQILGQKVEFLVSFYNNEISEKSEIFDDQFSVERPDGSNFTLKIRSTKLEDSAMYFCASSLDTTNYGYTFGSGTRLTVV.

The chain is built from TRBV7-3 and TRBJ1-1, with D possibly being TRBD1 (5 bases). The germline V gene has CDR1 SGHTA and CDR2 FQGTGA. This CDR3 has 14 amino acids. Trimming removed 3 bases at V and 1 base at J, with 9 bases between. The CDR3 nucleotides read TGTGCCAGCAGCTTGACAGATGAGAACACTGAAGCTTTCTTT. Protein sequence: CASSLTDENTEAFF.

CDR3 protein: CASNRGPEKAFF. As DNA, the CDR3 is TGTGCCAGCAACAGGGGGCCAGAGAAAGCTTTCTTT. This chain links TRBV2 with TRBJ1-1, with 9 nucleotides matching TRBD1. V shed 7 bases, J shed 9 bases, and the junction held 6 bases outside the gene matches. The germline V gene encodes CDR1 SNHLY and CDR2 FYNNEI. The CDR3 is 12 residues long.

This chain links TRBV6-5 with TRBJ1-5; D call uncertain. The germline gives CDR1 MNHEY, CDR2 SVGAGI. CDR3 length equals 16 residues. The V and J ends lost 0 bases and 2 bases respectively, with 11 bases between them. The chain's CDR3 is CASSYSGVAGNQPQHF. DNA for the CDR3: TGTGCCAGCAGTTACTCTGGGGTCGCGGGCAATCAGCCCCAGCATTTT.

In its sample, this clone was seen a few times. This rearrangement joins TRBV3-1 (or the pseudogene TRBV3-2) to TRBJ1-2; 7 bases match TRBD1. CDR1 is LGHDT, CDR2 YNNKEL, per germline (reference sequence). This CDR3 is built from 14 residues. Trimming removed 0 bases from V and 8 bases from J; junction bases left unmatched: 6. CDR3 nucleotides: TGTGCCAGCAGCCAAGATGCAGGGGGGCGAGGCTACACCTTC. It yields the protein CASSQDAGGRGYTF.

The chain employs TRBV10-2 and TRBJ2-5; D perhaps matches TRBD2 (5 bases). V lost 5 bases to trimming and J lost 1 base, with 11 bases between them. CDR1 and CDR2 (germline): WSHSY, SAAADI. This CDR3 contains 14 residues. CDR3 in amino acids: CASSIPGFQETQYF. In DNA, the CDR3 is TGCGCCAGCAGTATCCCGGGATTCCAAGAGACCCAGTACTTC.

The chain employs TRBV25-1 and TRBJ1-2; D is unresolved. Germline assignment: CDR1 MGHDK and CDR2 SYGVNS. The V end was cut by 3 bases, the J end by 3 bases, with 14 bases between. This CDR3 is built from 15 residues. The CDR3 loop is CASSEPGRVHYGYTF. The CDR3 region has the DNA TGTGCCAGCAGTGAGCCAGGAAGGGTACACTATGGCTACACCTTC.

Written as DNA, the CDR3 is TGTGCCAGCAGCTTAGAGAGACACGTCTACGAGCAGTACTTC. Its protein is CASSLERHVYEQYF. The rearrangement uses TRBV11-1 and TRBJ2-7; no reliable D call. The CDR3 consists of 14 residues. Germline-derived CDR1 and CDR2 are SGHAT and FQDESV (reference sequence). Trimming pared 1 base from V and 3 bases from J, leaving 10 bases between. The full variable domain, with the rest looked up from reference TRBV11-1 and TRBJ2-7, is EAEVAQSPRYKITEKSQAVAFWCDPISGHATLYWYRQILGQGPELLVQFQDESVVDDSQLPKDRFSAERLKGVDSTLKIQPAELGDSAMYLCASSLERHVYEQYFGPGTRLTVT.

The J gene is TRBJ2-4, the V gene TRBV5-1; D might be TRBD2 (5 bases). From germline, CDR1 is SGHRS and CDR2 YFSETQ. The CDR3 consists of 14 residues. The ends were cut back, 0 bases at V and 1 base at J, with 5 bases in the middle. The CDR3 DNA is TGCGCCAGCAGCTTGGCTAGCGCCAAAAACATTCAGTACTTC. This gives the protein CASSLASAKNIQYF.

The chain carries TRBV19 and TRBJ1-5; D perhaps matches TRBD1 (6 bases). CDR1 and CDR2 from the germline V gene are LNHDA and SQIVND (reference sequence). Trimming shortened V by 3 bases and J by 0 bases, and 9 bases separated the two germline ends. The CDR3 spans 15 residues. The CDR3 loop reads CASSINRVSNQPQHF. For the CDR3, the DNA is TGTGCCAGTAGTATTAACAGGGTTAGCAATCAGCCCCAGCATTTT.

This clone was seen only once. This chain uses TRBV7-9 with TRBJ2-2, with a weak D call TRBD1 (6 bases). Trimming pared 8 bases from V and 1 base from J, leaving 11 bases between. This CDR3 has 14 residues. CDR1 is SEHNR, CDR2 FQNEAQ, per germline (reference sequence). The CDR3 here is CASRWTVNTGELFF. CDR3 nucleotides: TGTGCCAGCCGGTGGACAGTGAACACCGGGGAGCTGTTTTTT.

This clone came up once. This CDR3 is CASSLGAGGPLTEAFF. CDR3 nucleotides: TGTGCCAGCAGCTTAGGCGCCGGGGGGCCGCTAACTGAAGCTTTCTTT. V is TRBV7-9 and J is TRBJ1-1; tentatively, D is TRBD1 (6 bases). In germline, CDR1 is SEHNR, CDR2 FQNEAQ (reference sequence). The CDR3 totals 16 residues. Deletions cut 1 base from V and 5 bases from J, with 17 bases between.

This clone was observed a single time. CDR3 sequence: CASSIASTGTYGYTF. CDR3 coding DNA: TGTGCCAGCAGTATTGCTTCTACAGGAACCTATGGCTACACCTTC. The genes are TRBV6-5 and TRBJ1-2; TRBD1 is a possible D gene (5 bases). Germline V gene lookup returns CDR1 MNHEY and CDR2 SVGAGI. V was clipped by 5 bases and J by 4 bases, with 17 bases between them. This CDR3 comprises 15 residues.

The CDR3 spells CASSLDTPPGLNTEAFF. The CDR3 DNA reads TGTGCCAGCAGCTTAGATACCCCCCCGGGGCTTAACACTGAAGCTTTCTTT. The J gene is TRBJ1-1, the V gene TRBV11-2, with a weak D call TRBD1 (5 bases). With 0 bases removed from V and 2 bases from J, the gap between germline ends came to 16 bases. Germline V CDR1 and CDR2: SGHAT, FQNNGV. The CDR3 sequence is 17 residues long. Filled out from reference TRBV11-2 and TRBJ1-1, the complete variable domain reads EAGVAQSPRYKIIEKRQSVAFWCNPISGHATLYWYQQILGQGPKLLIQFQNNGVVDDSQLPKDRFSAERLKGVDSTLKIQPAKLEDSAVYLCASSLDTPPGLNTEAFFGQGTRLTVV.

CDR3 sequence: CATKPGQGFRYGYTF. The DNA for the CDR3 is TGTGCCACTAAACCGGGACAGGGGTTTCGTTATGGCTACACCTTC. J is TRBJ1-2 and V is TRBV19, with 10 nucleotides matching TRBD1. The CDR3 loop spans 15 amino acids. The germline gives CDR1 LNHDA, CDR2 SQIVND (reference sequence). With 10 bases clipped from V and 5 bases from J, the junction kept 13 bases outside the gene matches.

The chain employs TRBV11-2 and TRBJ1-2; D is unresolved. The CDR3 runs 13 residues. Between the trimmed V and J ends, which lost 4 bases and 4 bases, there was a span of 10 bases. Germline V lookup: CDR1 SGHAT, CDR2 FQNNGV. CDR3 nucleotide sequence: TGTGCCAGCAGCTCCGCCCCTGGCTATGGCTACACCTTC. It specifies CASSSAPGYGYTF.

CDR3 nucleotides: TGTGCCAGCAGCTTAGCCCTAGTGGGGGGACTGTTTTTT. Amino acids: CASSLALVGGLFF. The chain has TRBV7-2 and TRBJ2-2, with D perhaps matching TRBD2 (6 bases). This CDR3 has 13 amino acids. Germline loops: CDR1 SGHTA, CDR2 FQGNSA. V was cut by 0 bases and J by 14 bases, with 13 bases left in between.